This T cell receptor (beta chain) was sequenced for a study of blood T cell repertoires in COVID-19. Adults between roughly 18 and 100 years of age took part from under 25 US areas. Authors' analysis steps: How many nucleated cells were present was estimated from reference gene primer amplification. TCRdb's copy holds only in-frame clones and misses some; the assay was immunoSEQ multiplex PCR. The V and J calls and clone size were taken over from that table, and D and trimming were inferred from the DNA. Among approximately 220,000 clones listed, around 91% were seen once. The CDR3 loop spans 15 amino acids. Looked up from germline, CDR1 is MNHEY and CDR2 is SVGAGI. V lost 6 bases and J 0 bases, leaving 12 bases between the germline ends.

Sample: PBMCs or T cells enriched from blood (not recorded which). The gene calls are TRBV6-5 and TRBJ2-1, with D perhaps matching TRBD1 (6 bases). This TCR came from a man younger than 45 who had been exposed to COVID-19. CDR3 sequence reads: CASRAQGHSYNEQFF. CDR3 DNA sequence: TGTGCCAGCAGGGCACAGGGCCACTCCTACAATGAGCAGTTCTTC.